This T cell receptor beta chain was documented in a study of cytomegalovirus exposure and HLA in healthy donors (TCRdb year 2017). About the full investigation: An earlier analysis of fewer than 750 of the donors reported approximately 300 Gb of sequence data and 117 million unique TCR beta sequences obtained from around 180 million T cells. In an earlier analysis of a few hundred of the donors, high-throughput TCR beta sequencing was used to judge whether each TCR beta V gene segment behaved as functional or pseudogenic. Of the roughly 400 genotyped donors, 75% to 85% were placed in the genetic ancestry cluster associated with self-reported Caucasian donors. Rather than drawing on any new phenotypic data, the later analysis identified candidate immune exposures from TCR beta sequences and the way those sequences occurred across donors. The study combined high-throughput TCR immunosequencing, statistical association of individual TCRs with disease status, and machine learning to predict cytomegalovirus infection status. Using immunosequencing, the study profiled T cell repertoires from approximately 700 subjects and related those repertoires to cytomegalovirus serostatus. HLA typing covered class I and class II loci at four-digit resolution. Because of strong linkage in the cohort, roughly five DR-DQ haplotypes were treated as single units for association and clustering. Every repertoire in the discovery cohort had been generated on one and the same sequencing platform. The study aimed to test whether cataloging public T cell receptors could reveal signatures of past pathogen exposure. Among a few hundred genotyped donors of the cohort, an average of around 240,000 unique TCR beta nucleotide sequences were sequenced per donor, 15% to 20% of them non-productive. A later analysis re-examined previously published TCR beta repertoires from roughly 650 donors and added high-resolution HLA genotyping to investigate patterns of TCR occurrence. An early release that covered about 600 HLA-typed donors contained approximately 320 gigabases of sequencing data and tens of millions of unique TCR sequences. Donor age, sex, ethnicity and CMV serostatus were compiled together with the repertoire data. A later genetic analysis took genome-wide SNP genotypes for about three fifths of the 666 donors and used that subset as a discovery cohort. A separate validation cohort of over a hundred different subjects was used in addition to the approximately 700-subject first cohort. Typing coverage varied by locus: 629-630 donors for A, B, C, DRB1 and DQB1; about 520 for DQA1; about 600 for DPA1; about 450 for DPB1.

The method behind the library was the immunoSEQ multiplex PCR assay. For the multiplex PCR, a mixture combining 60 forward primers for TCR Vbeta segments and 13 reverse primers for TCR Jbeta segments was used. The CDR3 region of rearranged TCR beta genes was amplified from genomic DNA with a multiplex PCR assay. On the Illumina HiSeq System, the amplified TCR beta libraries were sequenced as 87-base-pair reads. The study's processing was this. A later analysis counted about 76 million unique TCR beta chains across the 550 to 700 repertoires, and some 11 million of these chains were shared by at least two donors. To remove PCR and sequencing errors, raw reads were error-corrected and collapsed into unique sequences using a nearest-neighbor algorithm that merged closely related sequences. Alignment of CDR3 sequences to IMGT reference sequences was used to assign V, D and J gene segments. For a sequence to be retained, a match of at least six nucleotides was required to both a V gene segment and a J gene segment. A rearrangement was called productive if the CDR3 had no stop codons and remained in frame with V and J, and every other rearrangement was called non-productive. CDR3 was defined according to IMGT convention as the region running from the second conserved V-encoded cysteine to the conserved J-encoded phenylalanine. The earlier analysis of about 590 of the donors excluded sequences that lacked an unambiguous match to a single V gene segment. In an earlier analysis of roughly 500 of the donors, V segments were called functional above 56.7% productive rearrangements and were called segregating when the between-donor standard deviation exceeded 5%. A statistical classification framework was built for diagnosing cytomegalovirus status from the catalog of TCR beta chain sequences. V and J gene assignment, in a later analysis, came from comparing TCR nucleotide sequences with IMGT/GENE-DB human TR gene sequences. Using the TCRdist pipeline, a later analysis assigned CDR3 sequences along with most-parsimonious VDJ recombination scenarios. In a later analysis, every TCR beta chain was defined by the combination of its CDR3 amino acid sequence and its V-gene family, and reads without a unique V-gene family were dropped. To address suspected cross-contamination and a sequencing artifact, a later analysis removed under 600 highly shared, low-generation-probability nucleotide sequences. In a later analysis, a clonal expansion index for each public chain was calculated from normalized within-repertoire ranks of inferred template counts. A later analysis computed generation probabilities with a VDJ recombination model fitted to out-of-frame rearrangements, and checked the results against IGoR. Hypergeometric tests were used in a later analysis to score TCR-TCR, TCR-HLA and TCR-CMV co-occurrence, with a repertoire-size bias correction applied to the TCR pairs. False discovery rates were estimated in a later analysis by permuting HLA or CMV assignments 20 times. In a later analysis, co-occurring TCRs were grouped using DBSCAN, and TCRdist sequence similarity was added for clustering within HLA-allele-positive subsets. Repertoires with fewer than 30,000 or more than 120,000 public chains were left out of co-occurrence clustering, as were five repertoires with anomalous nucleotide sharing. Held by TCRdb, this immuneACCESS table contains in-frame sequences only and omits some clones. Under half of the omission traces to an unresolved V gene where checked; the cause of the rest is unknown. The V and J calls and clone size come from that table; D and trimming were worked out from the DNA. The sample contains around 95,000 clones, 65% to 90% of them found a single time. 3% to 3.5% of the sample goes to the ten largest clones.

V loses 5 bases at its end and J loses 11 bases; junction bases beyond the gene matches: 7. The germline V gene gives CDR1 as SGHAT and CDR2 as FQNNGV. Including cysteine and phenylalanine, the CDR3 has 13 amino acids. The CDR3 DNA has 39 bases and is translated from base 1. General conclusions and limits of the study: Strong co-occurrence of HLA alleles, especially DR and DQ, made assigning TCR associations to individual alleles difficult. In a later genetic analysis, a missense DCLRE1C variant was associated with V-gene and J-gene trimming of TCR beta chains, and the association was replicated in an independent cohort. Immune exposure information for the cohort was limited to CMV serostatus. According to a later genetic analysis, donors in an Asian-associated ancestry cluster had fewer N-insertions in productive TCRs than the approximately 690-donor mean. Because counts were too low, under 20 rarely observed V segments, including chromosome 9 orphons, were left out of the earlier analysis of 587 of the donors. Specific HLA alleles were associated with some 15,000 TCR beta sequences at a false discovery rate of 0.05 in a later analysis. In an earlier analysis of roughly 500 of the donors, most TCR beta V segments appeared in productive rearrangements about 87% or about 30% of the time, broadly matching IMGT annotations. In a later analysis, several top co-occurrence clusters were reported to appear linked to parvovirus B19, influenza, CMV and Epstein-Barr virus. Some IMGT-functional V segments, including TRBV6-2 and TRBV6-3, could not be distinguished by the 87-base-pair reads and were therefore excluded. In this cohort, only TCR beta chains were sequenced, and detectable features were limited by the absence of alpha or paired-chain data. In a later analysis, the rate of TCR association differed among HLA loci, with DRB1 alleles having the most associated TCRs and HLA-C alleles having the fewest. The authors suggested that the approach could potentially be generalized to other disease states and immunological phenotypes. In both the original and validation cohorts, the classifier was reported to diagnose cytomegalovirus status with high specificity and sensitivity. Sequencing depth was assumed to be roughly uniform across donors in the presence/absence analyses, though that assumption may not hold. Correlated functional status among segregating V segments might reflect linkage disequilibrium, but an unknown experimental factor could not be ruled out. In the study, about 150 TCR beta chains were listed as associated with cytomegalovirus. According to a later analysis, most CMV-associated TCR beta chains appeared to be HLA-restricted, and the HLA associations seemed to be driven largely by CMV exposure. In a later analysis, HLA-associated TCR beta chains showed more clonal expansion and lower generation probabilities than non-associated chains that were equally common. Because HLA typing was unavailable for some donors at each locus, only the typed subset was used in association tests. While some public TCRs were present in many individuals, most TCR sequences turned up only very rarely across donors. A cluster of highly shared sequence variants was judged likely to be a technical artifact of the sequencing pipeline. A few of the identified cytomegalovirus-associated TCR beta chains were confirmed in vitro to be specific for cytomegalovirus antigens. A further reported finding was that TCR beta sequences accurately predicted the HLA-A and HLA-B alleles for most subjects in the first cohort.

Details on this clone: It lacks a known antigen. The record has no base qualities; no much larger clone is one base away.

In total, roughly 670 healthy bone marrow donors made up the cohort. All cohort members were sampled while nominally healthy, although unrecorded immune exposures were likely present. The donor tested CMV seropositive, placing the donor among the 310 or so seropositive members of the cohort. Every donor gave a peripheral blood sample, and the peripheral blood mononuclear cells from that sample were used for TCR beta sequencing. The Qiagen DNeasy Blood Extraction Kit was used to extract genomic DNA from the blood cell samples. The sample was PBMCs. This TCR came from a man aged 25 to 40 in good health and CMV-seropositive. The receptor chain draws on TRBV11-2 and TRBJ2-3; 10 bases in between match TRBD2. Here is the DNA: TGTGCCAGCAGCCCCGGACTAGCGGTTGTGCAGTATTTT. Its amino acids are CASSPGLAVVQYF.